This T cell receptor (beta chain) is from a study of blood T cell repertoires in COVID-19. Study summary: Researchers got acute and convalescent COVID-19 samples from the United States, Italy and Spain.

Some clones are missing from TCRdb's copy, which holds only in-frame ones; the method was immunoSEQ multiplex PCR. This sample yields approximately 38,000 clones, of which around 88% are seen a single time; almost 5% belongs to the top ten. Germline-derived CDR1 and CDR2 are GTSNPN and SVGIG (reference sequence). CDR3 size: 11 residues. Between the trimmed V and J ends, which lost 5 bases and 3 bases, there was a span of 5 bases. The V call is TRBV30, the J call TRBJ1-3; weak D call: TRBD1 (5 bases). The clonotype was recovered from a woman in her 70s with active COVID-19. The source material was peripheral blood. CDR3 sequence reads: CAWDSGNTIYF. The CDR3, as DNA: TGTGCCTGGGACAGTGGAAACACCATATATTTT.